A single T cell receptor beta chain is shown here with its context. The target antigen is unknown. A much larger clone sits a single nucleotide away, making a read error possible. Deletions cut 4 bases from V and 4 bases from J, with 7 bases between. CDR3 length equals 12 residues. Germline CDR1 and CDR2: SGHAT and FQNNGV. This sample is drawn from a study of CD8+CD57+ T cells in acquired aplastic anemia. Study at large: DNA recovered from sorted CD4+ and CD8+ cells had a mean of roughly 3 ug. Healthy CD8+ samples averaged roughly 12 million reads.

TCR beta VDJ and CDR3 profiling used genomic DNA as template. MiXCR, applied by TCRdb to the reads, yields one record per CDR3 protein. The table includes 150,000 to 200,000 distinct CDR3 sequences, 35% to 55% detected once. Study conclusions and caveats: Patients and controls were not found to differ significantly in CD8+ Simpson's diversity.

The receptor comes from a human donor in good health. V and J are TRBV11-2 and TRBJ1-2; D unresolved. The source material was sorted CD4+, CD8+, or CD8+CD57+ T cells (not recorded which) from PBMCs. CDR3 protein: CASSSGCYGYTF. In DNA form, the CDR3 reads TGTGCCAGCAGCTCTGGATGCTATGGCTACACCTTC.